The next 3 T cell receptor beta chains were all read from a single sample in a study of T cells in Graves' hyperthyroidism and ophthalmopathy. RNA transcripts gave rise to amplified TCR beta CDR3 regions. First-round RT-PCR targeting the TCR CDR3 was performed with the HTBI primer set. One entry per CDR3 protein, called by TCRdb with MiXCR from the multiplex PCR reads. The sample consists of about 350,000 distinct CDR3 sequences, roughly 15% of them appearing once. The specimen sequenced was blood. The receptor set was obtained from a woman aged 40 to 50 with Graves' ophthalmopathy.

This clonotype was counted at least ten times. The chain has TRBV24-1 and TRBJ1-1; D gene uncertain. V was cut by 3 bases and J by 8 bases, with 9 bases left in between. The CDR3 has 12 residues. From germline, CDR1 is KGHDR and CDR2 SFDVKD. This CDR3 reads CATSDTGLEAFF. In nucleotides, the CDR3 is TGTGCCACCAGTGATACCGGGTTAGAAGCTTTCTTT.

This chain connects TRBV9 to TRBJ2-3; D is perhaps TRBD2 (6 bases). Per the germline V gene, CDR1 is SGDLS and CDR2 is YYNGEE. This CDR3 region has 16 residues. V shed 2 bases and J shed 4 bases, with 17 bases lying between them. The CDR3 coding sequence is TGTGCCAGCAGCGTCGACTCAGGAGGGGTATCAGATACGCAGTATTTT. This gives the protein CASSVDSGGVSDTQYF.

This clonotype has at least ten counts. The chain employs TRBV2 and TRBJ2-3; the D call may be TRBD1 or TRBD2 (6 bases each). The CDR3 consists of 11 residues. Trimming removed 10 bases at V and 9 bases at J, with 14 bases between. The germline gives CDR1 SNHLY, CDR2 FYNNEI. The chain's CDR3 is CAILVGGTQYF. The CDR3 DNA follows: TGTGCCATCTTAGTAGGGGGGACGCAGTATTTT.